This T cell receptor beta chain was observed in a study of shared clonotypes between healthy human individuals. Whole-study context: Researchers drew samples from a couple of women and three men aged 18 to 49. CD4 naive and memory got three plates each, CD8 naive two, CD8 memory one.

The sorted-subset replicate PCRs were given about 200 ng DNA, which is tens of thousands of T cell genomes. Libraries were prepared by immunoSEQ multiplex PCR; TCRdb keeps only in-frame clonotypes and omits some of them. The table has around 2,000,000 clones, 90% to 95% seen once. Trimming took off 7 bases at V and 0 bases at J, with 9 bases between the two ends. The CDR3 length is 14 residues. In germline, CDR1 is MNHEY, CDR2 SVGAGI. The sequencing input was naive CD4+ T cells sorted from blood. Subset meaning: CD45RA+ positively selected. The clonotype originates from a man aged 18 to 29 in good health. The chain uses TRBV6-5 and TRBJ2-2; TRBD1 or TRBD2 may be the D gene (5 bases each). The CDR3 protein is CASTGTANTGELFF. The CDR3 nucleotides are TGTGCCAGCACCGGGACGGCGAACACCGGGGAGCTGTTTTTT.